This record concerns one TCR beta chain sequence. Its antigen is currently unknown. Researchers ran the PCR with 60 Vbeta and 13 Jbeta primers. Clones were sequenced by immunoSEQ multiplex PCR, and TCRdb holds only the in-frame ones, with some missing. The data hold some 130,000 clones, with 80% to 85% observed a single time. This CDR3 is built from 14 residues. The V gene end was trimmed by 3 bases and the J gene end by 6 bases; junction bases not matched to a gene: 2. CDR1 and CDR2 (germline): MNHNS, SASEGT. These data originate in a study of cytomegalovirus exposure and HLA in healthy donors. Study-level findings and limits: In vitro confirmation showed a few CMV-associated chains to be CMV antigen specific.

The sample taken for sequencing was PBMCs. This chain links TRBV6-1 with TRBJ1-6; TRBD1 aligns across 7 bases. The sequence was obtained from a male donor in good health and CMV-seropositive. The CDR3 spells CASSERGPNSPLHF. In DNA form, the CDR3 reads TGTGCCAGCAGTGAGAGGGGGCCTAATTCACCCCTCCACTTT.